Given below is one T cell receptor beta chain in context. The data originate from a study of T cell changes during pregnancy in multiple sclerosis. Germline V CDR1 and CDR2: LNHDA, SQIVND (reference sequence). V was pared by 5 bases and J by 4 bases, with 12 bases between. This CDR3 is 13 amino acids long. Sequenced by immunoSEQ multiplex PCR; TCRdb stores in-frame clones only, minus some. The data show about 32,000 clones, 80% to 90% seen once. The clonotype comes from a female donor with multiple sclerosis, enrolled in a pregnancy study. The rearrangement joins TRBV19 to TRBJ2-7; maybe TRBD1 (6 bases). The specimen comprised CD8+ T cells from peripheral blood mononuclear cells, sampled in the third trimester of pregnancy. CDR3 loop: CASSHRDPYEQYF. The CDR3, as DNA: TGTGCCAGTAGTCACAGGGACCCATACGAGCAGTACTTC.